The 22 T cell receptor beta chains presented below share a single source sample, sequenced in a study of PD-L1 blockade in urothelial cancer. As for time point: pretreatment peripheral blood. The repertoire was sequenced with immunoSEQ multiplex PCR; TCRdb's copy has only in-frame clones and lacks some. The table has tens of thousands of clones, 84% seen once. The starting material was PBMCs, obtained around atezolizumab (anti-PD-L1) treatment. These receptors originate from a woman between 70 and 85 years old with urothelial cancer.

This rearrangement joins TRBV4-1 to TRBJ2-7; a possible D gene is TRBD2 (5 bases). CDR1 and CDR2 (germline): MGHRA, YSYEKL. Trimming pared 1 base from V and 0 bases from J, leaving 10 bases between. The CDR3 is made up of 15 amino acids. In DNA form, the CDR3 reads TGCGCCAGCAGCCAAGCGAGGGCAGACTCCTACGAGCAGTACTTC. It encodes CASSQARADSYEQYF.

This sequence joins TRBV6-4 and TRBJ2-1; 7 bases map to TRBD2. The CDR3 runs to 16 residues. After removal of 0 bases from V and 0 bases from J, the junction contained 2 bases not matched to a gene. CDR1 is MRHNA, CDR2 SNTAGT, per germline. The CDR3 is CASSDSGGSSYNEQFF. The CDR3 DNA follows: TGTGCCAGCAGTGACTCGGGGGGGAGCTCCTACAATGAGCAGTTCTTC.

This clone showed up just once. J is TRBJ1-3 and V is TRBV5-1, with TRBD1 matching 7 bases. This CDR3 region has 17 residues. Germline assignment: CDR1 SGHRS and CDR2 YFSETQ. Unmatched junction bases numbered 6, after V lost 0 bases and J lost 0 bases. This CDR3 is CASSLEGQHFSGNTIYF. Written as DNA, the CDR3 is TGCGCCAGCAGCTTGGAGGGACAGCACTTCTCTGGAAACACCATATATTTT.

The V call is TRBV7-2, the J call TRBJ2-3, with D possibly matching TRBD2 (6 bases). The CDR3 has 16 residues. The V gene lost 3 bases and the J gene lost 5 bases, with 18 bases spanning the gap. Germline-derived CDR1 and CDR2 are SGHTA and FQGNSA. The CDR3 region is CASSFGGGGTKDTQYF. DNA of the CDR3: TGTGCCAGCAGCTTCGGTGGTGGGGGGACGAAAGATACGCAGTATTTT.

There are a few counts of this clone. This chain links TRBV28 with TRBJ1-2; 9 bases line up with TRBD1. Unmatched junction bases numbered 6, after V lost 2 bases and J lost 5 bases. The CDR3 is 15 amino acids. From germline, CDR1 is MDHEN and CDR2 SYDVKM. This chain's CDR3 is CASSLRDRAGYGYTF. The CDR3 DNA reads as TGTGCCAGCAGTTTACGGGACAGGGCAGGTTATGGCTACACCTTC.

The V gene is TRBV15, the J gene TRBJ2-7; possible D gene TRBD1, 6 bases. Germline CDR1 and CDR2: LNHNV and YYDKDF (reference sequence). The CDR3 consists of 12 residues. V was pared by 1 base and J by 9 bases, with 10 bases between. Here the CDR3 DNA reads TGTGCCACCAGCAGAGGGACAGTCGGGCAGTACTTC. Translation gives CATSRGTVGQYF.

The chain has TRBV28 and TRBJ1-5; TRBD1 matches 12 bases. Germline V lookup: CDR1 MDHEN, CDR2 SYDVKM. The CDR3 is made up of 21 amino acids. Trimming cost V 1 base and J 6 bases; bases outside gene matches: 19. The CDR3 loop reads CASSLSLGWGTGGRVGQPQHF. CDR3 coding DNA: TGTGCCAGCAGTTTATCGCTCGGGTGGGGGACAGGGGGCCGTGTAGGTCAGCCCCAGCATTTT. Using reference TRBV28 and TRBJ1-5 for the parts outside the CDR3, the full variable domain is DVKVTQSSRYLVKRTGEKVFLECVQDMDHENMFWYRQDPGLGLRLIYFSYDVKMKEKGDIPEGYSVSREKKERFSLILESASTNQTSMYLCASSLSLGWGTGGRVGQPQHFGDGTRLSIL.

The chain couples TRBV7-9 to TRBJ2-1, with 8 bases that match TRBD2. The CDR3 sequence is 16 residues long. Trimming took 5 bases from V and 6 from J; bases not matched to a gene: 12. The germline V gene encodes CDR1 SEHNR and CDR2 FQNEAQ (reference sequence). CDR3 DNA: TGTGCCAGCAGCCACCCCTCTAGCGGGCTTATCAATGAGCAGTTCTTC. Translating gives CASSHPSSGLINEQFF.

The CDR3 region is CASSLVEHYGYTF. The CDR3 nucleotides are TGCGCCAGCAGCTTGGTAGAGCATTATGGCTACACCTTC. The gene calls are TRBV5-1 and TRBJ1-2; D is uncertain. Germline values: CDR1 SGHRS, CDR2 YFSETQ. The CDR3 is 13 amino acids. V gave up 0 bases and J gave up 5 bases, with 8 bases separating them.

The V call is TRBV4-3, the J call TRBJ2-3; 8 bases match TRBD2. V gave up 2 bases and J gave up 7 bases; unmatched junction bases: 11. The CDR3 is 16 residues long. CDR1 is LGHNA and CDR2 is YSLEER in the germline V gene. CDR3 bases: TGCGCCAGCAGCCAAAGTCTAAGCGGGGGATCGTATACGCAGTATTTT. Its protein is CASSQSLSGGSYTQYF.

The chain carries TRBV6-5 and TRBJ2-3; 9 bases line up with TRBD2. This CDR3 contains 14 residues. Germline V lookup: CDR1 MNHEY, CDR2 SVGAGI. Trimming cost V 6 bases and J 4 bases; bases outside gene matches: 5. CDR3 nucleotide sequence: TGTGCCAGCAGCCCTGTAGCGGGAGCAGATACGCAGTATTTT. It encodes CASSPVAGADTQYF.

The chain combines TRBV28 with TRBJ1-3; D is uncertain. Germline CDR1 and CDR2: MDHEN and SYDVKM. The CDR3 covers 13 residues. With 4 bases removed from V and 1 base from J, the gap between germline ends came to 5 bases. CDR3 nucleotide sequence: TGTGCCAGCAGTTGGCAGTCTGGAAACACCATATATTTT. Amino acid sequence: CASSWQSGNTIYF.

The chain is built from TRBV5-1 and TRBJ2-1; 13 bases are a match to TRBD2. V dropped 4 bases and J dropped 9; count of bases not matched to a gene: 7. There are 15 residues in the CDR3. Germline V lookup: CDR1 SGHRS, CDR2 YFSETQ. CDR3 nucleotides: TGCGCCAGCAGCGAACGGACTAGCGGGAGCTTTGAGCAGTTCTTC. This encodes CASSERTSGSFEQFF.

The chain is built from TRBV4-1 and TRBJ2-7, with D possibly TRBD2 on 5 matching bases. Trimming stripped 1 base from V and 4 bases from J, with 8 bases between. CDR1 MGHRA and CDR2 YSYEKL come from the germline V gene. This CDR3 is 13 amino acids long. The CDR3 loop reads CASSQAGKYEQYF. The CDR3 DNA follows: TGCGCCAGCAGCCAAGCGGGGAAATACGAGCAGTACTTC.

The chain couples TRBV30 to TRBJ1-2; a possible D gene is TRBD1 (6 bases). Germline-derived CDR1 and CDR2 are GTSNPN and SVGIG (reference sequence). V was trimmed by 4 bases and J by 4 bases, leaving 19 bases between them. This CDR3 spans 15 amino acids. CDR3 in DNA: TGTGCCTGGACCCTAGGGGGACCCTGGGCCTATGGCTACACCTTC. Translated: CAWTLGGPWAYGYTF.

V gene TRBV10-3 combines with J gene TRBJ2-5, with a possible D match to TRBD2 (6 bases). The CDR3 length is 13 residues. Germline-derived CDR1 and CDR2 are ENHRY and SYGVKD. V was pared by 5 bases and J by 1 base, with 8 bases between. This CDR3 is CAISTGLQETQYF. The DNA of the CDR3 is TGTGCCATCAGTACGGGACTCCAAGAGACCCAGTACTTC.

Written as DNA, the CDR3 is TGCGCCAGCAGCCCAGAGGGTTGGGGCTACGAGCAGTACTTC. Its protein product is CASSPEGWGYEQYF. The V and J genes are TRBV5-1 and TRBJ2-7; a possible D gene is TRBD2 (5 bases). The CDR3 runs 14 residues. Per germline, CDR1 SGHRS and CDR2 YFSETQ. V lost 4 bases and J 3 bases, leaving 14 bases between the germline ends.

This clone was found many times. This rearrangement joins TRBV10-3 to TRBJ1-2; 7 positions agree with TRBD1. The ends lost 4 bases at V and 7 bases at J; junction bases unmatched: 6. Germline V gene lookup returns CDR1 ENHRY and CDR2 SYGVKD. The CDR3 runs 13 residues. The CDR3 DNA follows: TGTGCCATCAGTGCAGACAGGGTCGTTGGCTACACCTTC. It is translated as CAISADRVVGYTF.

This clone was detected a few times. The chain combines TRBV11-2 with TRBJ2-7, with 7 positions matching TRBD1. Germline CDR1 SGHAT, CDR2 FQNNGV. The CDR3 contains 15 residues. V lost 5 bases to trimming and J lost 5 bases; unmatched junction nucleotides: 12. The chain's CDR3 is CASSPMAGGRDEQYF. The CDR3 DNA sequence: TGTGCCAGCAGCCCCATGGCAGGGGGAAGGGACGAGCAGTACTTC.

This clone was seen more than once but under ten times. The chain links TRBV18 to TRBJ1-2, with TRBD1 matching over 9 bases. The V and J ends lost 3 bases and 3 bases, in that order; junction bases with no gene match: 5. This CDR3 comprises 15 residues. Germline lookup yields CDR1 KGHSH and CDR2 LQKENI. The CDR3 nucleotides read TGTGCCAGCTCACCGAGACAGGGGGTGGACTATGGCTACACCTTC. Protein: CASSPRQGVDYGYTF.

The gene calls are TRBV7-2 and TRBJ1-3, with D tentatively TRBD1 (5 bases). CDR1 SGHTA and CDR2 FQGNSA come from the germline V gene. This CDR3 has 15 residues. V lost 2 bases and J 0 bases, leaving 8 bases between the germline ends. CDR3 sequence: CASSLQGDSGNTIYF. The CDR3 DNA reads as TGTGCCAGCAGCTTACAGGGTGACTCTGGAAACACCATATATTTT.

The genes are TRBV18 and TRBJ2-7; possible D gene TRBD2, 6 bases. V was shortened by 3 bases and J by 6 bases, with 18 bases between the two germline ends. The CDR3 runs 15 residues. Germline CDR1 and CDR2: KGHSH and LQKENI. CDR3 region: CASSPQEGVVSEQYF. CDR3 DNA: TGTGCCAGCTCACCTCAGGAGGGAGTCGTGAGCGAGCAGTACTTC.